Below, 16 T cell receptor beta chains from the same sample are listed, as sequenced in a study of T cell responses to AZD1222 COVID-19 vaccine. Profiling relied on immunoSEQ multiplex PCR, and the TCRdb table lists in-frame clones only, not all of them. The sample has over 85,000 clones; approximately 92% are singletons. Sequenced here: peripheral blood, sampled 28 days after the second AZD1222 dose. The origin of the receptors is an adult who received the AZD1222 COVID-19 vaccine.

The genes are TRBV9 and TRBJ2-7; a weak D match, TRBD1 (6 bases). The CDR3 runs to 15 residues. Germline assignment: CDR1 SGDLS and CDR2 YYNGEE. Trimming removed 0 bases from V and 0 bases from J, with 10 bases in between. The CDR3 region is CASSVGGQLSYEQYF. The CDR3 nucleotides read TGTGCCAGCAGCGTAGGGGGACAACTCTCCTACGAGCAGTACTTC.

This clone was seen just once. J is TRBJ1-6 and V is TRBV5-6; 10 bases fit TRBD1. Unmatched junction bases numbered 8, after V lost 2 bases and J lost 3 bases. CDR3 length: 18 residues. The V gene's germline CDR1 is SGHDT and CDR2 YYEEEE. CDR3 in DNA: TGTGCCAGCAGCTTCGGGACAGGGGCCACGATCTATAATTCACCCCTCCACTTT. Translation gives CASSFGTGATIYNSPLHF.

This chain connects TRBV5-1 to TRBJ1-2, with D perhaps TRBD1 (5 bases). The V and J ends lost 0 bases and 7 bases respectively, with 13 bases between them. Germline V gives CDR1 SGHRS, CDR2 YFSETQ. This CDR3 is built from 14 residues. Here the CDR3 reads CASSLGGLGGGYTF. The DNA for the CDR3 is TGCGCCAGCAGCTTGGGTGGACTCGGGGGTGGCTACACCTTC.

This clone was seen only once. V and J are TRBV6-6 and TRBJ1-6; no clear D gene. Trimming took off 8 bases at V and 7 bases at J, with 12 bases between the two ends. There are 13 residues in the CDR3. Germline assignment: CDR1 MNHNY and CDR2 SVGAGI (reference sequence). The DNA of the CDR3 is TGTGCCAGCCTCCGGGCCCGAAATTCACCCCTCCACTTT. Translation gives CASLRARNSPLHF.

The rearrangement links TRBV19 to TRBJ2-7; a weak D match, TRBD2 (6 bases). Trimming left V 3 bases short and J 12 bases short, with 18 bases between. This CDR3 has 13 residues. CDR1 and CDR2 from the germline V gene are LNHDA and SQIVND (reference sequence). In nucleotides, the CDR3 is TGTGCCAGTAGTATCGGCCCCGGGGGTGATAGGTACTTC. This translates into CASSIGPGGDRYF.

The chain links TRBV21-1 to TRBJ2-7; the D call of TRBD1 is as the table states it, not checked on the DNA. TRBV21-1 is a pseudogene locus. The CDR3 is made up of 17 amino acids. This CDR3 reads CASSKLEGTRPPYEQYF. The CDR3 DNA reads TGTGCCAGCAGCAAACTTGAGGGGACAAGGCCCCCCTACGAGCAGTACTTC.

The chain carries TRBV4-1 and TRBJ1-3; TRBD1 matches at 7 bases. Germline V gives CDR1 MGHRA, CDR2 YSYEKL. This CDR3 contains 15 residues. The junction had 2 bases not matched to a gene; V was cut back by 3 bases and J by 0 bases. CDR3 sequence: CASSQGTVSGNTIYF. The CDR3 region has the DNA TGCGCCAGCAGCCAGGGGACAGTCTCTGGAAACACCATATATTTT.

The chain combines TRBV18 with TRBJ1-1; D unresolved. CDR1 and CDR2 (germline): KGHSH, LQKENI. V was clipped by 2 bases and J by 1 base, with 8 bases between them. This CDR3 comprises 14 residues. CDR3 coding DNA: TGTGCCAGCTCACCAGTGGGTGGGAACACTGAAGCTTTCTTT. It is translated as CASSPVGGNTEAFF.

The rearrangement uses TRBV7-2 and TRBJ2-5; 9 bases are shared with TRBD1. The CDR3 length is 16 residues. V shed 5 bases and J 5 bases; nucleotides not matched to a gene: 12. The V gene's germline CDR1 is SGHTA and CDR2 FQGNSA. CDR3 bases: TGTGCCAGCAGCCCAAAGGGACAGGGTTGGAAGGAGACCCAGTACTTC. Protein: CASSPKGQGWKETQYF.

The rearrangement links TRBV10-3 to TRBJ2-5; D is perhaps TRBD2 (6 bases). Looked up from germline, CDR1 is ENHRY and CDR2 is SYGVKD. The CDR3 extends over 16 amino acids. V was trimmed by 3 bases and J by 2 bases, leaving 16 bases between them. CDR3 DNA sequence: TGTGCCATCAGTGACTCGAGGCGGGAATCGCAAGAGACCCAGTACTTC. Its protein product is CAISDSRRESQETQYF.

The rearrangement joins TRBV6-5 to TRBJ1-2; D is uncertain. V dropped 6 bases and J dropped 2 bases, with 10 bases sitting between them. This CDR3 comprises 13 residues. Germline V gene data show CDR1 as MNHEY and CDR2 as SVGAGI. Here the CDR3 reads CASRKSSNYGYTF. CDR3 coding DNA: TGTGCCAGCAGGAAGTCCTCCAACTATGGCTACACCTTC.

The V call is TRBV18, the J call TRBJ2-1; D call uncertain. CDR3 length equals 14 residues. Germline CDR1 and CDR2: KGHSH and LQKENI. The V end lost 2 bases, the J end lost 6 bases, and 11 bases lay between the germline ends. The CDR3 reads CASSPSQQSNEQFF. CDR3 nucleotides: TGTGCCAGCTCACCATCCCAGCAGAGCAATGAGCAGTTCTTC.

The chain uses TRBV7-3 and TRBJ2-5; D perhaps matches TRBD1 (5 bases). Germline V gives CDR1 SGHTA, CDR2 FQGTGA. V was clipped by 3 bases and J by 6 bases, with 14 bases between them. CDR3 length equals 14 residues. CDR3 loop: CASSLDKGEKTQYF. CDR3 coding DNA: TGTGCCAGCAGCTTGGACAAGGGCGAAAAGACCCAGTACTTC.

The chain carries TRBV12-3 or TRBV12-4 and TRBJ2-1; D is possibly TRBD2 (6 bases). The CDR3 totals 13 residues. With 6 bases removed from V and 8 bases from J, the gap between germline ends came to 14 bases. CDR3 loop: CASREGLRDEQFF. CDR3 nucleotides: TGTGCCAGCAGGGAGGGGTTGAGGGATGAGCAGTTCTTC.

The CDR3 protein is CASSSTGARLNSPLHF. CDR3 nucleotide sequence: TGTGCCAGCAGTTCCACCGGGGCCCGCCTTAATTCACCCCTCCACTTT. The chain employs TRBV7-9 and TRBJ1-6; TRBD1 might be the D (5 bases). CDR1 and CDR2 (germline): SEHNR, FQNEAQ (reference sequence). V shed 6 bases and J shed 6 bases, with 18 bases lying between them. The length of the CDR3 is 16 residues.

This rearrangement joins TRBV6-1 to TRBJ1-1, with 9 nucleotides matching TRBD1. This CDR3 region has 18 residues. With V trimmed by 4 bases and J by 0 bases, 12 bases remained unmatched. Germline lookup yields CDR1 MNHNS and CDR2 SASEGT. In nucleotides, the CDR3 is TGTGCCAGCAGTGGTCAGACAGGGGGGGAGAATGTGAACACTGAAGCTTTCTTT. This sequence encodes CASSGQTGGENVNTEAFF.